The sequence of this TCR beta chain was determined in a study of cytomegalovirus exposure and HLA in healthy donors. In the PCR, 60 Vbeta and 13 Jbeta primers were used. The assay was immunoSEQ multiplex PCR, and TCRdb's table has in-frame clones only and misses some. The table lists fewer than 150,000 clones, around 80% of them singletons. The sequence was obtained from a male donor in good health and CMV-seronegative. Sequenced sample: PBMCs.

The CDR3 nucleotides read TGTGCCAGCAGCCAAGGCGGCGGTCAGCCCCAGCATTTT. Encoded protein: CASSQGGGQPQHF. The rearrangement joins TRBV4-2 to TRBJ1-5; D remains ambiguous. The V end lost 1 base, the J end lost 6 bases, and 7 bases lay between the germline ends. The CDR3 is made up of 13 amino acids. Germline V gene sequence: CDR1 LGHNA, CDR2 YNFKEQ.